The entry below describes one T cell receptor beta chain. This entry comes from a study of blood T cell repertoires in COVID-19. Study-wide background: Samples of COVID-19 (acute and convalescent) were obtained from the United States, Italy and Spain.

TCRdb keeps only in-frame clones here, not all; method: immunoSEQ multiplex PCR. The repertoire holds almost 400,000 clones, with 89% as singletons. Germline V CDR1 and CDR2: MNHEY, SVGEGT. The CDR3 has 17 amino acids. V lost 2 bases to trimming and J lost 3 bases; unmatched junction nucleotides: 11. Sequencing was performed on PBMCs or T cells enriched from blood (not recorded which). The clonotype comes from a woman aged 30 to 39 who had recovered from COVID-19. The V gene is TRBV6-2 or TRBV6-3, the J gene TRBJ2-7, with 9 bases fitting TRBD2. The CDR3 here is CASSYVVAGDRFYEQYF. The DNA of the CDR3 is TGTGCCAGCAGTTACGTGGTAGCGGGGGACCGATTCTACGAGCAGTACTTC.